This TCR beta chain was found in a study of cytomegalovirus exposure and HLA in healthy donors (dated by TCRdb to about 2017). For the wider study: An earlier analysis of some 600 of the donors reported over 250 Gb of sequence data and 117 million unique TCR beta sequences obtained from around 180 million T cells. An earlier analysis of 450 to 750 of the donors used high-throughput TCR beta sequencing to judge whether each TCR beta V gene segment behaved as functional or pseudogenic. In addition to the first cohort of several hundred subjects, a separate validation cohort of under 150 different subjects was used. The genetic ancestry cluster associated with self-reported Caucasian donors included about 81% of the 300 to 450 genotyped donors. To study patterns of TCR occurrence, a later analysis re-analyzed previously published TCR beta repertoires from several hundred donors and added high-resolution HLA genotyping. The study aimed to test whether signatures of past pathogen exposure could be identified by cataloging public T cell receptors. Roughly five DR-DQ haplotypes were handled as single units for association and clustering because linkage in the cohort was strong. Donor age, sex, ethnicity and CMV serostatus were compiled alongside the repertoire data. The study combined high-throughput TCR immunosequencing, statistical association of individual TCRs with disease status, and machine learning to predict cytomegalovirus infection status. The study profiled the T cell repertoires of hundreds of subjects by immunosequencing and related them to cytomegalovirus serostatus. An early release covering roughly 640 HLA-typed donors comprised about 290 gigabases of sequencing data and some 79 million unique TCR sequences. A later genetic analysis took genome-wide SNP genotypes for about 65% of the roughly 670 donors and used that subset as a discovery cohort. Among around 400 genotyped donors of the cohort, an average of around 240,000 unique TCR beta nucleotide sequences were sequenced per donor, roughly 20% of them non-productive. The number of donors typed differed by locus, with about 629-630 for A, B, C, DRB1 and DQB1, roughly 520 for DQA1, over 600 for DPA1, and over 400 for DPB1. Every discovery cohort repertoire had been produced on one sequencing platform. In the later analysis, no new phenotypic data were used to find candidate immune exposures; instead, reliance was placed on TCR beta sequences and their occurrence across donors. Class I and class II HLA loci were covered by the typing at four-digit resolution. General study outcomes and caveats: An association between a missense DCLRE1C variant and V-gene and J-gene trimming of TCR beta chains was found in a later genetic analysis and replicated in an independent cohort. The classifier was reported to diagnose cytomegalovirus status with high specificity and sensitivity in both the original and validation cohorts. Immune exposure information for the cohort was limited to CMV serostatus. According to the authors, the approach could potentially be generalized to other disease states and immunological phenotypes. The cohort was sequenced for TCR beta chains only, and without alpha or paired-chain data the features that could be detected were limited. In a later analysis, HLA-associated TCR beta chains were found to be more clonally expanded and to have lower generation probabilities than equally common non-associated chains. In an earlier analysis of a few hundred of the donors, most TCR beta V segments were observed in productive rearrangements about 87% or about 30% of the time, broadly matching IMGT annotations. When HLA alleles, especially DR and DQ, strongly co-occurred, attributing TCR associations to individual alleles was difficult. According to a later analysis, most CMV-associated TCR beta chains appeared to be HLA-restricted, and the HLA associations seemed to be driven largely by CMV exposure. A cluster of highly shared sequence variants was judged likely to be a technical artifact of the sequencing pipeline. Several of the top co-occurrence clusters appeared to be linked to parvovirus B19, influenza, CMV and Epstein-Barr virus, according to a later analysis. Because HLA typing was unavailable for some donors at each locus, only the typed subset was used in association tests. Sequencing depth was assumed to be roughly uniform across donors in the presence/absence analyses, though that assumption may not hold. Most TCR sequences were seen in very few donors, while some public TCRs were found in many individuals. A later analysis found that TCR association rates varied across HLA loci, with DRB1 alleles showing the most associated TCRs and HLA-C alleles the fewest. A further reported finding was that TCR beta sequences accurately predicted the HLA-A and HLA-B alleles for most subjects in the first cohort. The earlier analysis of some 540 of the donors excluded around 17 rarely observed V segments, including chromosome 9 orphons, because counts were too low. In a later genetic analysis, fewer N-insertions in productive TCRs were reported among donors in an Asian-associated ancestry cluster than the approximately 710-donor mean. Because the 87-base-pair reads could not distinguish some IMGT-functional V segments, including TRBV6-2 and TRBV6-3, those segments were excluded. At a false discovery rate of 0.05, a later analysis linked about 16,000 TCR beta sequences to specific HLA alleles. A few of the identified cytomegalovirus-associated TCR beta chains were confirmed in vitro to be specific for cytomegalovirus antigens. A total of 164 TCR beta chains were listed by the study as associated with cytomegalovirus. Linkage disequilibrium might explain the correlated functional status among segregating V segments, but an unknown experimental factor could not be excluded.

In regard to this clone: Its antigen has not been determined. One junction end disagrees with the germline gene, perhaps due to a read error.

Library prep was done by the immunoSEQ multiplex PCR assay. For the multiplex PCR, a mixture combining 60 forward primers for TCR Vbeta segments and 13 reverse primers for TCR Jbeta segments was used. The CDR3 region of rearranged TCR beta genes was amplified from genomic DNA by a multiplex PCR assay. On the Illumina HiSeq System, the amplified TCR beta libraries were sequenced as 87-base-pair reads. Per the authors' processing: Across the 500 to 750 repertoires, a later analysis counted some 81 million unique TCR beta chains, around 11 million of which were shared by at least two donors. A nearest-neighbor algorithm error-corrected the raw reads and collapsed the reads into unique sequences, merging closely related sequences to remove PCR and sequencing errors. Alignment of CDR3 sequences to IMGT reference sequences was used to assign V, D and J gene segments. Each retained sequence needed at least a six-nucleotide match to both a V gene segment and a J gene segment. Rearrangements were called productive when the CDR3 lacked stop codons and stayed in frame with V and J; all others were non-productive. CDR3 was defined by IMGT convention, running from the second conserved V-encoded cysteine to the conserved J-encoded phenylalanine. The earlier analysis of about 590 of the donors excluded sequences that lacked an unambiguous match to a single V gene segment. An earlier analysis of 500 to 600 of the donors classified V segments as functional when productive rearrangements were above 56.7% and as segregating when the standard deviation between donors was above 5%. A statistical classification framework was built for diagnosing cytomegalovirus status from the catalog of TCR beta chain sequences. In a later analysis, V and J genes were assigned by comparing TCR nucleotide sequences against IMGT/GENE-DB human TR gene sequences. The TCRdist pipeline was used in a later analysis to assign CDR3 sequences and most-parsimonious VDJ recombination scenarios. In a later analysis, each TCR beta chain was defined by its CDR3 amino acid sequence together with its V-gene family, and reads without a unique V-gene family were excluded. To address suspected cross-contamination and a sequencing artifact, a later analysis removed approximately 590 highly shared, low-generation-probability nucleotide sequences. A later analysis calculated a clonal expansion index for each public chain from normalized within-repertoire ranks of inferred template counts. In a later analysis, generation probabilities were computed with a VDJ recombination model fitted to out-of-frame rearrangements, and the resulting probabilities were checked against IGoR. Hypergeometric tests were used in a later analysis to score TCR-TCR, TCR-HLA and TCR-CMV co-occurrence, with a repertoire-size bias correction applied to the TCR pairs. A later analysis estimated false discovery rates by permuting HLA or CMV assignments 20 times. In a later analysis, co-occurring TCRs were grouped with DBSCAN, and TCRdist sequence similarity was added when clustering was performed within HLA-allele-positive subsets. Co-occurrence clustering excluded repertoires with fewer than 30,000 or more than 120,000 public chains, plus five with anomalous nucleotide sharing. TCRdb retrieved this table from immuneACCESS and kept in-frame rearrangements only. Not all clones are present; in checked studies, unresolved V genes account for under half, and no reason is known for the remainder. The V and J calls and clone size were taken over from that table, and D and trimming were inferred from the DNA. The sample has more than 85,000 clones on record, about four fifths of them singletons. Around 3% of the sample comes from the top ten.

In total, more than 500 healthy bone marrow donors made up the cohort. Cohort members were all nominally healthy when sampled, although unrecorded immune exposures were likely present. The donor was CMV seropositive and belonged to the group of 250 to 300 seropositive cohort members. Every donor gave a peripheral blood sample, and the peripheral blood mononuclear cells from that sample were used for TCR beta sequencing. Genomic DNA was extracted from the blood cell samples with the Qiagen DNeasy Blood Extraction Kit. According to the germline V gene (reference sequence), CDR1 reads SSHAT and CDR2 reads FNYEAQ. Reading from cysteine to phenylalanine, the CDR3 counts 15 amino acids. Of all the DNA, just the CDR3 is kept, 45 bases in frame from base 1.

This sequence originates from a woman aged 55-69 years in good health and CMV-seropositive. Sequencing was done on a sample of PBMCs. This receptor chain uses TRBV7-7 and TRBJ2-1; TRBD2 is a possible D gene, resting on 5 matching bases. In nucleotides, the sequence is TGTGCTAGCAGCTTAGTCGGCGGGTCTTACAATGAGCAGTTCTTC. Its protein product is CASSLVGGSYNEQFF.